These T cell receptor beta chains were read from a single sample in a study of cytomegalovirus exposure and HLA in healthy donors. Sequencing used immunoSEQ multiplex PCR; TCRdb keeps in-frame clones, though not all of them. The data contain around 240,000 clones, 82% of them seen just once; the ten biggest clones take up 5% to 6%. Sequencing was done on a sample of PBMCs. Receptors were obtained from a woman aged 40 to 50 in good health and CMV-seropositive. CDR3s include the opening cysteine and the closing phenylalanine or tryptophan. The D gene is left open where the match is weak. Expanded clones are given a class, and other clones once, few, many or no size at all.

clone_size	v_call	d_call	j_call	cdr3_nt	cdr3_aa
.	TRBV30	TRBD2	TRBJ2-5	TGTGCCTGGAGTCCTAGCGGGAGGGAGACCCAGTACTTC	CAWSPSGRETQYF
.	TRBV6-1	TRBD2	TRBJ2-7	TGTGCCAGCAGTGACCGAACTAGCGGGAGGCCAAGCTCCTACGAGCAGTACTTC	CASSDRTSGRPSSYEQYF
.	TRBV15	.	TRBJ2-3	TGTGCCACCAGCGACCGGACTGGCACAGATACGCAGTATTTT	CATSDRTGTDTQYF
once	TRBV5-1	.	TRBJ1-2	TGCGCCAGCAGCTTGAGACGGCAGGGAAACTATGGCTACACCTTC	CASSLRRQGNYGYTF
.	TRBV7-9	.	TRBJ2-7	TGTGCCAGCAGCGAGGGACGGGGGTACGAGCAGTACTTC	CASSEGRGYEQYF
.	TRBV5-6	TRBD1	TRBJ1-6	TGTGCCAGCAGTCAAGGGACAGTTAATAATTCACCCCTCCACTTT	CASSQGTVNNSPLHF
.	TRBV4-2	TRBD2	TRBJ2-7	TGTGCCAGCAGCCCTTATCGGGGGGGCCCCTACGAGCAGTACTTC	CASSPYRGGPYEQYF
.	TRBV5-1	.	TRBJ1-1	TGCGCCAGCAGCCTGTTGGTGACAGATGAAGCTTTCTTT	CASSLLVTDEAFF
.	TRBV6-1	.	TRBJ2-7	TGTGCCAGCAGTCGTCGAGGGGAGCAGTACTTC	CASSRRGEQYF
once	TRBV5-1	TRBD2	TRBJ2-1	TGCGCCAGCAGCCCTTGGACTAGCGTAAATGAGCAGTTCTTC	CASSPWTSVNEQFF
few	TRBV19	.	TRBJ1-1	TGTGCCAGTAGTGATCAACAGGGTTACACTGAAGCTTTCTTT	CASSDQQGYTEAFF
.	TRBV7-2	.	TRBJ1-5	TGTGCCAGCAGCTCTAGGGCGGGGGATCAGCCCCAGCATTTT	CASSSRAGDQPQHF
once	TRBV2	.	TRBJ1-4	TGTGCCGCCACAGTCGATTCAACTAATGAAAAACTGTTTTTT	CAATVDSTNEKLFF
.	TRBV18	.	TRBJ2-1	TGTGCCAGCGCCTGGACAGACAATGAGCAGTTCTTC	CASAWTDNEQFF
.	TRBV5-1	TRBD1	TRBJ1-1	TGCGCCAGCAGCTTGGTTTACAGGGGATCCAACACTGAAGCTTTCTTT	CASSLVYRGSNTEAFF
.	TRBV6-1	TRBD1	TRBJ2-2	TGTGCCAGCAGGCCTTACAGGGGCACCGGGGAGCTGTTTTTT	CASRPYRGTGELFF
.	TRBV9	TRBD2	TRBJ2-3	TGTGCCAGCAGCGTAGCGGGAGGGGGGCCGTACACAGATACGCAGTATTTT	CASSVAGGGPYTDTQYF
.	TRBV12-5	.	TRBJ1-3	TGTGCTAGTGGTTTGGAAATGGGCATTGGAAACACCATATATTTT	CASGLEMGIGNTIYF
.	TRBV25-1	.	TRBJ2-1	TGTGCCAGCAGTTCCCTAGGCAGTTGGATGAGCGATGAGCAGTTCTTC	CASSSLGSWMSDEQFF
.	TRBV9	TRBD1	TRBJ2-2	TGTGCCAGCAGCGTAGGACAGGGGACCGGGGAGCTGTTTTTT	CASSVGQGTGELFF
.	TRBV6-5	.	TRBJ1-2	TGTGCCAGCAGTTTCTTAATTAACTATGGCTACACCTTC	CASSFLINYGYTF
.	TRBV18	.	TRBJ2-3	TGTGCCAGCTCACCCCGGGAAGTCACAGATACGCAGTATTTT	CASSPREVTDTQYF
.	TRBV7-2	.	TRBJ1-2	TGTGCCAGCAGCTTAAGAGGTCCTCAGGGCTACACCTTC	CASSLRGPQGYTF
.	TRBV6-1	.	TRBJ2-1	TGTGCCAGCAGTGCGGGATACAATGAGCAGTTCTTC	CASSAGYNEQFF
.	TRBV11-2	.	TRBJ2-3	TGTGCCAGCAGCTTATATGGCCCGAACACAGATACGCAGTATTTT	CASSLYGPNTDTQYF
few	TRBV19	TRBD1	TRBJ1-2	TGTGCCAGTAGTTCACAACAGGGGTTGGGATATGGCTACACCTTC	CASSSQQGLGYGYTF
.	TRBV5-4	.	TRBJ2-3	TGTGCCAGCAGCTTGCAGGGAACAGATACGCAGTATTTT	CASSLQGTDTQYF
.	TRBV18	.	TRBJ1-1	TGTGCCAGCTCACCACAGCTGAACACTGAAGCTTTCTTT	CASSPQLNTEAFF
.	TRBV21-1	.	TRBJ2-1	TGTGCCAGCATCTCCCGGGGAGTGCGATGGTACAATGAGCAGTTCTTC	CASISRGVRWYNEQFF
.	TRBV25-1	.	TRBJ1-1	TGTGCCAGCAGTGCAAAAGGGGCCGAAGCTTTCTTT	CASSAKGAEAFF
.	TRBV6-6	.	TRBJ2-7	TGTGCCAGCAGTCCTGCGGCAGACGTCGTGGTGCAGTACTTC	CASSPAADVVVQYF